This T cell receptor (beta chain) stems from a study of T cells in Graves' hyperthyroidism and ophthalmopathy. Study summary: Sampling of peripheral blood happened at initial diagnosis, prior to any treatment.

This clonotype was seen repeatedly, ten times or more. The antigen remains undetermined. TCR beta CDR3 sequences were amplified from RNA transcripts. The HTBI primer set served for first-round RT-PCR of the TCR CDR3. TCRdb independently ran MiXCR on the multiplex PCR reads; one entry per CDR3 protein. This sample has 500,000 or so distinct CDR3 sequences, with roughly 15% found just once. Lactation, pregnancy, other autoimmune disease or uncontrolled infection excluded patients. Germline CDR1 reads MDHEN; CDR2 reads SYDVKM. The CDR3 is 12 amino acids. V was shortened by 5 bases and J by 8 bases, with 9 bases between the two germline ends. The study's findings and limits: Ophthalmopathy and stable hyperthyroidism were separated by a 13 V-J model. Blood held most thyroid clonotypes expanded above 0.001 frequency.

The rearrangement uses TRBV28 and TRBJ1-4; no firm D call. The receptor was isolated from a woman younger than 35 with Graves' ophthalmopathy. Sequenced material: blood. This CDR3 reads CASSRLGEKLFF. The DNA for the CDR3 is TGTGCCAGCAGTCGGTTGGGGGAAAAACTGTTTTTT.